Listed below are T cell receptor beta chains from one sample, sequenced in a study of OX40 agonist ivuxolimab in advanced cancers. Clones were sequenced by immunoSEQ multiplex PCR, and TCRdb holds only the in-frame ones, with some missing. The sample carries some 70,000 clones, approximately 87% recorded once. The sequencing used CD4+ or CD8+ T cells sorted from blood, collected in a trial of the OX40 agonist ivuxolimab. The origin of the receptors is an adult with an advanced solid tumor such as melanoma, head and neck, liver or kidney cancer. Both conserved end residues are part of each CDR3. D genes are given only for firm matches. Some rows have no size entry. The others give once, few or many, or a class for an expanded clone.

15	TRBV5-1	NA	TRBJ1-4	TRBD1	TGCGCCAGCAGCTCTGGGGACAGGGGGTTGAAAAAACTGTTTTTT	CASSSGDRGLKKLFF
14	TRBV28	NA	TRBJ2-7	NA	TGTGCCAGCAGTTTGAAGGTCAGATCCTACGAGCAGTACTTC	CASSLKVRSYEQYF
15	TRBV19	NA	TRBJ1-5	NA	TGTGCCAGTACGATGGAGGCCCGGAGCAATCAGCCCCAGCATTTT	CASTMEARSNQPQHF
14	TRBV30	once	TRBJ1-4	NA	TGTGCCTGGAGTGTAATGGGTTTTAATGAAAAACTGTTTTTT	CAWSVMGFNEKLFF
16	TRBV6-5	once	TRBJ1-1	TRBD1	TGTGCCAGCAGTTACGATCGACAGGGACTGAACACTGAAGCTTTCTTT	CASSYDRQGLNTEAFF
15	TRBV19	NA	TRBJ2-6	NA	TGTGCCAGTAGTGGCCTCAGCTCTGGGGCCAACGTCCTGACTTTC	CASSGLSSGANVLTF
13	TRBV4-2	NA	TRBJ1-1	TRBD1	TGTGCCAGCAGCCAAGGGACAGGGCGGTCGGCTTTCTTT	CASSQGTGRSAFF
19	TRBV30	NA	TRBJ2-4	TRBD1	TGTGCTGCATCCGAGGACAGGGGGAGGACAGGGGGTAGATTTGGCATTCAGTACTTC	CAASEDRGRTGGRFGIQYF
18	TRBV7-2	NA	TRBJ2-2	TRBD2	TGTGCCAGCAGCTTATTGGCAGGAACTAGCGGGACCCCCGGGGAGCTGTTTTTT	CASSLLAGTSGTPGELFF
12	TRBV19	NA	TRBJ2-2	NA	TGTGCCAGCCTGAGTGGTCGCTGGGAGCTGTTTTTT	CASLSGRWELFF
14	TRBV11-1	NA	TRBJ2-1	NA	TGTGCCAGCAGCTTCCAGCGGGTCGGTAATGAGCAGTTCTTC	CASSFQRVGNEQFF
16	TRBV2	NA	TRBJ1-1	NA	TGTGCCAGCAGTGAACGGGGGGGGTACCCGAACACTGAAGCTTTCTTT	CASSERGGYPNTEAFF
14	TRBV13	NA	TRBJ2-4	NA	TGTGCCAGCAGGAGGGGGTGGGACAAAAACATTCAGTACTTC	CASRRGWDKNIQYF
14	TRBV5-1	NA	TRBJ2-7	NA	TGCGCCAGCAGCTTAAGGCAAACTTCCTACGAGCAGTACTTC	CASSLRQTSYEQYF
15	TRBV28	NA	TRBJ2-7	TRBD2	TGTGCCAGCAGTTCTATAGCGGGGAGCCACTACGAGCAGTACTTC	CASSSIAGSHYEQYF
13	TRBV5-4	NA	TRBJ2-4	NA	TGTGCCAGCAGCTTGGGACAGAAAAACATTCAGTACTTC	CASSLGQKNIQYF
15	TRBV5-1	NA	TRBJ2-1	TRBD2	TGCGCCAGCACCCCGTTAGCGGGAGGGCCTTATGAGCAGTTCTTC	CASTPLAGGPYEQFF
13	TRBV29-1	NA	TRBJ1-2	NA	TGCAGCGTTGACTCCGGGACTCCCGCCGGCTACACCTTC	CSVDSGTPAGYTF
13	TRBV7-3	NA	TRBJ2-5	TRBD2	TGTGCCAGCAGCTTACTAGCGGAAGAGACCCAGTACTTC	CASSLLAEETQYF
14	TRBV19	once	TRBJ1-3	TRBD1	TGTGCCAGTAAACAGGGGTCCTCTGGAAACACCATATATTTT	CASKQGSSGNTIYF
15	TRBV19	NA	TRBJ1-5	NA	TGTGCCTCAAAACCGGGACATTATAGCAATCAGCCCCAGCATTTT	CASKPGHYSNQPQHF
15	TRBV5-1	NA	TRBJ2-5	NA	TGCGCCAGCAGCTATTTACAGGGGCGGGGGGAGACCCAGTACTTC	CASSYLQGRGETQYF
12	TRBV6-6	once	TRBJ2-3	TRBD1	TGTGCCAGCAGGACAGGGGGCGATACGCAGTATTTT	CASRTGGDTQYF
14	TRBV5-4	medium-sized	TRBJ2-7	NA	TGTGCCAGCAGCCCCCGGTTCGGACCGTACGAGCAGTACTTC	CASSPRFGPYEQYF
16	TRBV9	NA	TRBJ2-3	NA	TGTGCCAGCAGCGGAGAACAGCGGGCGCCTCCCAGTACGCAGTATTTT	CASSGEQRAPPSTQYF
14	TRBV5-1	NA	TRBJ2-5	NA	TGCGCCAGCAGCTTGGTGGGTGATGGAGAGACCCAGTACTTC	CASSLVGDGETQYF
15	TRBV9	once	TRBJ1-1	TRBD1	TGTGCCAGCAGCGTAATGGGACAGATGAACACTGAAGCTTTCTTT	CASSVMGQMNTEAFF
16	TRBV5-4	NA	TRBJ2-7	TRBD2	TGTGCCAGCAGCCCCTTAGCGGGAGGTGGGGTAAAGGAGCAGTACTTC	CASSPLAGGGVKEQYF
14	TRBV9	NA	TRBJ2-2	NA	TGTGCCAGCAGCGTAGTTCCTGAAGGAGGGGAGCTGTTTTTT	CASSVVPEGGELFF
15	TRBV7-2	NA	TRBJ2-1	TRBD2	TGTGCCAGCAGCCCAGCGGGGGCAGCTATCAGGGAGCAGTTCTTC	CASSPAGAAIREQFF
16	TRBV11-3	NA	TRBJ2-2	NA	TGTGCCAGCAGCTCCTTAAGTGGGAAGAAGACCGGGGAGCTGTTTTTT	CASSSLSGKKTGELFF
16	TRBV28	NA	TRBJ1-2	NA	TGTGCCAGCAGTTTATTGTACGGGAGGGACGCCTATGGCTACACCTTC	CASSLLYGRDAYGYTF
13	TRBV27	NA	TRBJ1-2	NA	TGTGCCAGCAGTTTAGTGGGGGCTGGTGGCTACACCTTC	CASSLVGAGGYTF
18	TRBV5-1	few	TRBJ2-1	TRBD1	TGCGCCAGCAGCACCCGGGACAGCAATGCTTACTCCTACAATGAGCAGTTCTTC	CASSTRDSNAYSYNEQFF
13	TRBV7-9	NA	TRBJ1-1	NA	TGTGCCAGCAGCCAAACGACGGACACTGAAGCTTTCTTT	CASSQTTDTEAFF
14	TRBV18	NA	TRBJ1-1	NA	TGTGCCAGCCAACGGGTCGAGGGGAACACTGAAGCTTTCTTT	CASQRVEGNTEAFF
14	TRBV28	NA	TRBJ1-1	NA	TGTGCCAGCAATTCGAGGGGGTTTTCCACGGAAGCTTTCTTT	CASNSRGFSTEAFF
17	TRBV4-1	NA	TRBJ2-7	NA	TGCGCCAGCAGCCAATCAACCTCAGGGGGGGTCGAGTACGAGCAGTACTTC	CASSQSTSGGVEYEQYF
11	TRBV28	NA	TRBJ1-1	NA	TGTGCCAGCAGTTTAAGGACTGAAGCTTTCTTT	CASSLRTEAFF
17	TRBV14	NA	TRBJ2-5	NA	TGTGCCAGCAGCCCTAATCTGGGACGGGGAAGGGGAGAGACCCAGTACTTC	CASSPNLGRGRGETQYF
14	TRBV27	NA	TRBJ1-1	NA	TGTGCCAGCAGTGGAACCGGGACCCGCAGTGAAGCTTTCTTT	CASSGTGTRSEAFF